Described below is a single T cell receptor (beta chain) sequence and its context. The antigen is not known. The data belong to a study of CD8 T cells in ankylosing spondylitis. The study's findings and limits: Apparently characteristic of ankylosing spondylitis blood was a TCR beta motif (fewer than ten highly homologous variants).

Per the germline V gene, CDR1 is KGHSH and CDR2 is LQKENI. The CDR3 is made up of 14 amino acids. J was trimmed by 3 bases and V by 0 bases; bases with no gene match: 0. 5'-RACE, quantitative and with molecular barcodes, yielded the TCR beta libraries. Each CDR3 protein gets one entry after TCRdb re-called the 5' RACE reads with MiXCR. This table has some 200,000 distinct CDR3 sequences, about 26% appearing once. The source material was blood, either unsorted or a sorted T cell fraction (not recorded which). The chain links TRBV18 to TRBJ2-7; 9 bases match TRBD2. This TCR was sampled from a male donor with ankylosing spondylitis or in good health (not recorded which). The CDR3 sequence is CASSPPSGSYEQYF. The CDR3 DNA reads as TGTGCCAGCTCACCACCTAGCGGGAGCTACGAGCAGTACTTC.